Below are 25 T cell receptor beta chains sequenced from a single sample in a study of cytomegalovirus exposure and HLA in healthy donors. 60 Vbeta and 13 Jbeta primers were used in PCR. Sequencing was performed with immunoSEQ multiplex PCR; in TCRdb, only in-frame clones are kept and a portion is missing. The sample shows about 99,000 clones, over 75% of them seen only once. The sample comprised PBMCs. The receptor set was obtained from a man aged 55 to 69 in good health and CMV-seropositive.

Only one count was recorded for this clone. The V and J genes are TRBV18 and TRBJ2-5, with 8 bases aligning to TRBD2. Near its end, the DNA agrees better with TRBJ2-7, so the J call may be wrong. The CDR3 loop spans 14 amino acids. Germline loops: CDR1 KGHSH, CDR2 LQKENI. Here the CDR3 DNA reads TGTGCCAGCTCACCTCCCGGGGGGGGTTACGAGCAGTACTTC. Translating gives CASSPPGGGYEQYF.

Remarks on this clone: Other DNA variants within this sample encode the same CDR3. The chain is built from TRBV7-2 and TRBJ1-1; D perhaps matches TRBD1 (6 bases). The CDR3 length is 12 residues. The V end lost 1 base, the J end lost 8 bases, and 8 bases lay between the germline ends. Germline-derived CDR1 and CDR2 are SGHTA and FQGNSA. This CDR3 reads CASSLVRGEAFF. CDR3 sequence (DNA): TGTGCCAGCAGCTTAGTCAGGGGAGAAGCTTTCTTT.

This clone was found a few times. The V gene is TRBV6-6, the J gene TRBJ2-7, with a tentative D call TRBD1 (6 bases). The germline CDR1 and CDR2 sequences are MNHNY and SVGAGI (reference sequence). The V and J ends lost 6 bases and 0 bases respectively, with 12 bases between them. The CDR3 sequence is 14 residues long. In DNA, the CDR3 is TGTGCCAGCAGGGGTGGACAGAACTCCTACGAGCAGTACTTC. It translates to CASRGGQNSYEQYF.

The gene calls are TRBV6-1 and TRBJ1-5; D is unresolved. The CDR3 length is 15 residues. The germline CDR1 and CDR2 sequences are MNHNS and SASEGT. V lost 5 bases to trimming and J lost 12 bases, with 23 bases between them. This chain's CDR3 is CASSPLSREIGIQHF. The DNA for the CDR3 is TGTGCCAGCAGTCCCTTGAGTCGGGAAATTGGAATCCAGCATTTT.

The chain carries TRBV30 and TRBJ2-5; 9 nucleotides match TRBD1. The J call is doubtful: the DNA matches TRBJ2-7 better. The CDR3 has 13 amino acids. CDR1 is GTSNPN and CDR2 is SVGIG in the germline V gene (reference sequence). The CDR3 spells CAWRGGTGYEQYF. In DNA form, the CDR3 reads TGTGCCTGGAGGGGGGGGACAGGGTACGAGCAGTACTTC.

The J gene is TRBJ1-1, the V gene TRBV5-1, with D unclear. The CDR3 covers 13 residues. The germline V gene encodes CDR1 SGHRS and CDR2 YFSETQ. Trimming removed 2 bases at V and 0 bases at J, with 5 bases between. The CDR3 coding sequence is TGCGCCAGCAGCTTCCTCGTGAACACTGAAGCTTTCTTT. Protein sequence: CASSFLVNTEAFF.

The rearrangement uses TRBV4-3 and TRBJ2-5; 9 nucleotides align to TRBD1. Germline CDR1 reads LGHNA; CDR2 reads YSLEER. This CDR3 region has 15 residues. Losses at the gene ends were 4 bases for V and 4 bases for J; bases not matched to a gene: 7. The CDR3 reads CASSPGTGFAETQYF. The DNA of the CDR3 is TGCGCCAGCAGCCCCGGGACAGGGTTTGCAGAGACCCAGTACTTC.

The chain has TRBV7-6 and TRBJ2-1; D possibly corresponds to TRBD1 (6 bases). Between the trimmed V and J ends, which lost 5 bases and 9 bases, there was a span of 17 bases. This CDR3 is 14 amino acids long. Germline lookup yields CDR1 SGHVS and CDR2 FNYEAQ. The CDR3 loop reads CASSPQQGIGEQFF. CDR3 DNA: TGTGCCAGCAGCCCACAACAGGGTATAGGTGAGCAGTTCTTC.

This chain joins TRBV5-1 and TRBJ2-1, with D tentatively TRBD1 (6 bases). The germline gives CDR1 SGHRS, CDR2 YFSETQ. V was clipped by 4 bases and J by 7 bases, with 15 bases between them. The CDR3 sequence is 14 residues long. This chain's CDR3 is CASSTDIQGNEQFF. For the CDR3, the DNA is TGCGCCAGCAGCACGGACATTCAGGGGAATGAGCAGTTCTTC. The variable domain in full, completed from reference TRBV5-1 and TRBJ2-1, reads KAGVTQTPRYLIKTRGQQVTLSCSPISGHRSVSWYQQTPGQGLQFLFEYFSETQRNKGNFPGRFSGRQFSNSRSEMNVSTLELGDSALYLCASSTDIQGNEQFFGPGTRLTVL.

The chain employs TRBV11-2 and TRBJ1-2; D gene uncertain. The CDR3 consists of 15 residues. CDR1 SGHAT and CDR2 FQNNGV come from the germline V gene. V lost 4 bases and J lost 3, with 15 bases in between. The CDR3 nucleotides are TGTGCCAGCAGCTCTCCCCAGCTGGGCTACTATGGCTACACCTTC. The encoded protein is CASSSPQLGYYGYTF.

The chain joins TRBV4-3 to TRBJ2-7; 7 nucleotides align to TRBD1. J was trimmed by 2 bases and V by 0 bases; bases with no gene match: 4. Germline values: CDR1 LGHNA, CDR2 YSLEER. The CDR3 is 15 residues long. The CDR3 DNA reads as TGCGCCAGCAGCCAAGATTGGGACAGCGCCTACGAGCAGTACTTC. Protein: CASSQDWDSAYEQYF.

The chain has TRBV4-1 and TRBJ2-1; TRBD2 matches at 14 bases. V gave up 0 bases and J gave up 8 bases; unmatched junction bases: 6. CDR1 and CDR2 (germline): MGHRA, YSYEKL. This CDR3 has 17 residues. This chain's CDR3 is CASSQDRATSGGDEQFF. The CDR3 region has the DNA TGCGCCAGCAGCCAAGATCGGGCGACTAGCGGGGGGGATGAGCAGTTCTTC.

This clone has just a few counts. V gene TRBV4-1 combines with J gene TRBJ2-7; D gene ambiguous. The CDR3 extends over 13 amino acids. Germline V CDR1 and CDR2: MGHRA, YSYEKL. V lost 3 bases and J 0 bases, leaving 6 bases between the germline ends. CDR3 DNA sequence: TGCGCCAGCAGCCATACGGGCTCCTACGAGCAGTACTTC. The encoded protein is CASSHTGSYEQYF.

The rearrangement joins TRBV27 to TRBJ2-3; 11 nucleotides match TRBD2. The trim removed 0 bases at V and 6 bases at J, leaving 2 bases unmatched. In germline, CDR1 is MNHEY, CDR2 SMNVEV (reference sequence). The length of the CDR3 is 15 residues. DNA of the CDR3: TGTGCCAGCAGTTTATCGGCTAGCGGGGGGGATACGCAGTATTTT. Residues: CASSLSASGGDTQYF.

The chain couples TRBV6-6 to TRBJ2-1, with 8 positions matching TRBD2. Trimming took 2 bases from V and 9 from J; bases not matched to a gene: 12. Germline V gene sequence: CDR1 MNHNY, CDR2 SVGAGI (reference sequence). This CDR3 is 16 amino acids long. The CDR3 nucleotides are TGTGCCAGCAGTTACGTTGCGGGGGGAATTAAGGGTGAGCAGTTCTTC. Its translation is CASSYVAGGIKGEQFF.

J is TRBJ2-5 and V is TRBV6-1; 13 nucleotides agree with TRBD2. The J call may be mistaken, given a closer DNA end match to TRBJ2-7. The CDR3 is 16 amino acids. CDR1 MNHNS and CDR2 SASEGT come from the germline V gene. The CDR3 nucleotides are TGTGCCAGCAGTGAAAAGGGGACTAGCGGGGACTACGAGCAGTACTTC. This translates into CASSEKGTSGDYEQYF.

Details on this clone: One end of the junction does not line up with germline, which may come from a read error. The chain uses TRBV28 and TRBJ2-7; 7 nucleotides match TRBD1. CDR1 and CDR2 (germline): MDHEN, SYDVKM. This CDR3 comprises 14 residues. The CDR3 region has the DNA TGTGCCAGCAGTCTCTCCGGGACAGCGTCCTTCTACGGATTC. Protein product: CASSLSGTASFYGF.

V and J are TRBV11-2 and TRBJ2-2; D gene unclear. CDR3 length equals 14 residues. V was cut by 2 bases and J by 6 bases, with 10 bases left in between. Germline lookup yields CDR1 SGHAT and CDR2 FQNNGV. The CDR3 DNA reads TGTGCCAGCAGCTTATATCGCGGATCCGGGGAGCTGTTTTTT. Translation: CASSLYRGSGELFF.

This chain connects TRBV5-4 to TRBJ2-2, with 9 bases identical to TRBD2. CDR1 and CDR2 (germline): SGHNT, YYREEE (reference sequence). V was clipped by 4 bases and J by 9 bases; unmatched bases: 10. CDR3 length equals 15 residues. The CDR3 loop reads CASSLSGGRTRELFF. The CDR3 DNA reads TGTGCCAGCAGCCTTAGCGGGGGAAGAACACGGGAGCTGTTTTTT. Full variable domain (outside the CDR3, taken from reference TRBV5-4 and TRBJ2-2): ETGVTQSPTHLIKTRGQQVTLRCSSQSGHNTVSWYQQALGQGPQFIFQYYREEENGRGNFPPRFSGLQFPNYSSELNVNALELDDSALYLCASSLSGGRTRELFFGEGSRLTVL.

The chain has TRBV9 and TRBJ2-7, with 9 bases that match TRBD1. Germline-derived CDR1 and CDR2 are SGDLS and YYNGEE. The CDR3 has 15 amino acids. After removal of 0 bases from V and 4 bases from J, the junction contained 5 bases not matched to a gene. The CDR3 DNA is TGTGCCAGCAGCGTAGCCGGGACAGGGCGGTACGAGCAGTACTTC. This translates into CASSVAGTGRYEQYF.

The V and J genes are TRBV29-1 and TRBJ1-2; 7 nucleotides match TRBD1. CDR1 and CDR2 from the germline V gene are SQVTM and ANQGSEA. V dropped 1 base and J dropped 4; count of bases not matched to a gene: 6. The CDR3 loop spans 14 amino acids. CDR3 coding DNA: TGCAGCGTTGAAGGACAGGGCTGGGGCTATGGCTACACCTTC. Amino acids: CSVEGQGWGYGYTF.

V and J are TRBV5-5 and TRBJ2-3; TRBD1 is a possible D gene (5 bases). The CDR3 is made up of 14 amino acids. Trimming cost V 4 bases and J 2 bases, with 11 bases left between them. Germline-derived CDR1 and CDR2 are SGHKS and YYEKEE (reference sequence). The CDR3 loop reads CASSQLTDTDTQYF. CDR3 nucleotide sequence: TGTGCCAGCAGCCAACTGACAGACACAGATACGCAGTATTTT.

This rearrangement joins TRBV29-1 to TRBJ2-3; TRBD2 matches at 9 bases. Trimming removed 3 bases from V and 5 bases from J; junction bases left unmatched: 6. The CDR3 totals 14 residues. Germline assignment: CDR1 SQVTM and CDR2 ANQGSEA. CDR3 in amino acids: CSVEGGGAGDTQYF. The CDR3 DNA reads TGCAGCGTTGAGGGCGGGGGGGCCGGAGATACGCAGTATTTT.

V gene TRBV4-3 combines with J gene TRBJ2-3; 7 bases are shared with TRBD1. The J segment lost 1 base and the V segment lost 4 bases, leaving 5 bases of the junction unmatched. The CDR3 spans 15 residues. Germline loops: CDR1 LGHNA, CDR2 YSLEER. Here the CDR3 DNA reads TGCGCCAGCAGCCCCACCGGGACAGGCACAGATACGCAGTATTTT. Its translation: CASSPTGTGTDTQYF.

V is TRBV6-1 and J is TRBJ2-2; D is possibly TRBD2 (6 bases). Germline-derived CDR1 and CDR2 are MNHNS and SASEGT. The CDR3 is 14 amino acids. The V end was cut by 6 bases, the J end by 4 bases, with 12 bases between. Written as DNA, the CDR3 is TGTGCCAGCAGCGCGGGACCCTTCACCGGGGAGCTGTTTTTT. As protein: CASSAGPFTGELFF.